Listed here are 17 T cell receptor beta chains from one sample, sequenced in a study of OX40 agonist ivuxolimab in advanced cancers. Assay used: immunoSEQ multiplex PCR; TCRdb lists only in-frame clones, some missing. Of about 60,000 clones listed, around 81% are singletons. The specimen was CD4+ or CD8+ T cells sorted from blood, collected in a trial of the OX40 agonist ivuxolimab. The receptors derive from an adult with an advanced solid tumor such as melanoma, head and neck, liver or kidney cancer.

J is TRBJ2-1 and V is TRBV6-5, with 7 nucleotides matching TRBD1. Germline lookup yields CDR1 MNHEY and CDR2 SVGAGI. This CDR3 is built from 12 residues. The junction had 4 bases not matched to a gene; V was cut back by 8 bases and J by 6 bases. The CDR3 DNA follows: TGTGCCAGCTTGGGACAGACCAATGAGCAGTTCTTC. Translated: CASLGQTNEQFF.

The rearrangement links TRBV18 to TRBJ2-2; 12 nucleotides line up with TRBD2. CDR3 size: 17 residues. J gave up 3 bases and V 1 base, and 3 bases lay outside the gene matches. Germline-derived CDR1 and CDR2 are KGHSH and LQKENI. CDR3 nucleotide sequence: TGTGCCAGCTCACCACGAAGGACTAGCGGGGACACCGGGGAGCTGTTTTTT. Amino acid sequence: CASSPRRTSGDTGELFF.

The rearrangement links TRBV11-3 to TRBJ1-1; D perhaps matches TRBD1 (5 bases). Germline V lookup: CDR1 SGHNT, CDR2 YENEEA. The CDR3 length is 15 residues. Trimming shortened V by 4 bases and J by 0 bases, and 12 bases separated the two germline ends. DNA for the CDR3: TGTGCCAGCAGCTCCCGACAGAACATGAACACTGAAGCTTTCTTT. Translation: CASSSRQNMNTEAFF. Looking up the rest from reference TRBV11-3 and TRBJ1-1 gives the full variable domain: EAGVVQSPRYKIIEKKQPVAFWCNPISGHNTLYWYLQNLGQGPELLIRYENEEAVDDSQLPKDRFSAERLKGVDSTLKIQPAELGDSAVYLCASSSRQNMNTEAFFGQGTRLTVV.

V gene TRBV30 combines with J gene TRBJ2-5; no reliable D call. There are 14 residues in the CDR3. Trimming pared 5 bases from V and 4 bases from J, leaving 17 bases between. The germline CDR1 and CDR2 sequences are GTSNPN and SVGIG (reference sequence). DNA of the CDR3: TGTGCCTGGGGGGTGGGCAGGCCCGGAGAGACCCAGTACTTC. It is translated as CAWGVGRPGETQYF.

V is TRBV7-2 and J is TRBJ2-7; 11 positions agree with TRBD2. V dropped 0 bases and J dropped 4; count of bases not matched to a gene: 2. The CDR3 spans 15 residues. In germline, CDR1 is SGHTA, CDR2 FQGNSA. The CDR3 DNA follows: TGTGCCAGCAGCTTAGCTAGCGGGGGGGCGTACGAGCAGTACTTC. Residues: CASSLASGGAYEQYF. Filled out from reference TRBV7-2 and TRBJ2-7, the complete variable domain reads GAGVSQSPSNKVTEKGKDVELRCDPISGHTALYWYRQSLGQGLEFLIYFQGNSAPDKSGLPSDRFSAERTGGSVSTLTIQRTQQEDSAVYLCASSLASGGAYEQYFGPGTRLTVT.

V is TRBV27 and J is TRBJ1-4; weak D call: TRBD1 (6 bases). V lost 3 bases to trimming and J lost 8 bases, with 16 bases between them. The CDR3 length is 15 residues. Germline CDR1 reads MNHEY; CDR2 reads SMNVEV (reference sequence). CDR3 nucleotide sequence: TGTGCCAGCAGTTTTAGGTCGGGGGGGCGGGAAAAACTGTTTTTT. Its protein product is CASSFRSGGREKLFF.

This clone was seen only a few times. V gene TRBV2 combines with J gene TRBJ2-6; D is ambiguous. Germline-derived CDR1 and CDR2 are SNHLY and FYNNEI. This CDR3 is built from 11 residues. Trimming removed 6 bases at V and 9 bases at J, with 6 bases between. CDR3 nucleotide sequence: TGTGCCAGCAGCCCTGGCAACGTCCTGACTTTC. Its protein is CASSPGNVLTF.

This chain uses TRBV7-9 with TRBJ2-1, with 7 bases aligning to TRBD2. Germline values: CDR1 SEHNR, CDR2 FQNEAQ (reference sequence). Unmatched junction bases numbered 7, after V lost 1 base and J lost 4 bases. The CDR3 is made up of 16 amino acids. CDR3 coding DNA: TGTGCCAGCAGCTTAGTGGGTCTAGCGGCTTACAATGAGCAGTTCTTC. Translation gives CASSLVGLAAYNEQFF.

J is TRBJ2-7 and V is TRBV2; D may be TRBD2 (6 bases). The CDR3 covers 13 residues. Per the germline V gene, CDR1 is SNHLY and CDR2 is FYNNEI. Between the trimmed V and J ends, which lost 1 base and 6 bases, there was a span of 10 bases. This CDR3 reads CASSEVREAEQYF. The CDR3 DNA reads TGTGCCAGCAGTGAAGTCAGGGAGGCCGAGCAGTACTTC.

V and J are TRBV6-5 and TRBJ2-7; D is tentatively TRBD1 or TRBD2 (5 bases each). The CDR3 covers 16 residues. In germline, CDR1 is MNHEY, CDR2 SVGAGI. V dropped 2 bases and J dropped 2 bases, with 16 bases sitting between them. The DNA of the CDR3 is TGTGCCAGCAGTTACGGCCCGGGGCGGGTTCCCTACGAGCAGTACTTC. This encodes CASSYGPGRVPYEQYF.

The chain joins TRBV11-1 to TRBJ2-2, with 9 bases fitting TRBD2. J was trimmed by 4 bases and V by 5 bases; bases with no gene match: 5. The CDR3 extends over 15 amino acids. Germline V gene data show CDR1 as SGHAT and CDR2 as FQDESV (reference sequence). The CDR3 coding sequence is TGTGCCAGCAGCCAGACTAGCGGAGTCACCGGGGAGCTGTTTTTT. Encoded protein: CASSQTSGVTGELFF.

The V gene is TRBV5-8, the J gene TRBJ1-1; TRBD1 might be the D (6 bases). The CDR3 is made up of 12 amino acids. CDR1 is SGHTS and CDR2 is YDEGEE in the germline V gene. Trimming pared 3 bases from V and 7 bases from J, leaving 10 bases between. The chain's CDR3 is CASSSQGIEAFF. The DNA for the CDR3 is TGTGCCAGCAGCTCACAGGGAATTGAAGCTTTCTTT.

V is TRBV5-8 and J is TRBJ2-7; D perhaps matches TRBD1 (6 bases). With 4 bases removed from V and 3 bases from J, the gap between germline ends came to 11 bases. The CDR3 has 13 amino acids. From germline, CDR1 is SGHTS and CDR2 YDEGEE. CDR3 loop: CASSIDRHYEQYF. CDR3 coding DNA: TGTGCCAGCAGCATAGACAGGCACTACGAGCAGTACTTC.

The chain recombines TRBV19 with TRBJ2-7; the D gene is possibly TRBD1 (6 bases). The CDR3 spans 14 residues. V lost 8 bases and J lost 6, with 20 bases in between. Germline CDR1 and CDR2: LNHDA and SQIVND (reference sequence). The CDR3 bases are TGTGCCAGTTCGTCCCTACAGGGACCCAGCGAGCAGTACTTC. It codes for CASSSLQGPSEQYF.

CDR3 in amino acids: CASSSAGTITYEQYF. The CDR3 nucleotides read TGTGCCAGTAGTTCCGCCGGGACTATTACCTACGAGCAGTACTTC. This chain joins TRBV19 and TRBJ2-7; 7 positions agree with TRBD2. The germline V gene has CDR1 LNHDA and CDR2 SQIVND (reference sequence). The trim removed 5 bases at V and 2 bases at J, leaving 9 bases unmatched. This CDR3 is 15 amino acids long.

This CDR3 reads CASSQTSGPYNEQFF. The DNA of the CDR3 is TGTGCCAGCAGTCAAACTAGCGGCCCCTACAATGAGCAGTTCTTC. The rearrangement links TRBV6-5 to TRBJ2-1; 8 bases align to TRBD2. Trimming cost V 5 bases and J 2 bases; bases outside gene matches: 5. This CDR3 has 15 residues. CDR1 and CDR2 from the germline V gene are MNHEY and SVGAGI.

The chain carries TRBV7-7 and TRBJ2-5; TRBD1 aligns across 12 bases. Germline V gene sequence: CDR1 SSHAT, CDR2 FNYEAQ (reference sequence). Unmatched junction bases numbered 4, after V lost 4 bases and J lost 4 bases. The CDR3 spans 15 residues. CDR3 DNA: TGTGCCAGCAGCTCCGGGACAGGGGGCCCAGAGACCCAGTACTTC. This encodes CASSSGTGGPETQYF.